This T cell receptor beta chain was identified in a study of T cell repertoires in cytomegalovirus infection. Background on the study: Matching HLA type and CMV infection were both indicated by public TCR beta signatures.

Findings and limits, study-wide: HLA-C-restricted TCR beta clonotypes specific for CMV led the ex vivo response. The cumulative frequency of public TCR beta families identified carriers of CMV plus the relevant HLA.

V lost 4 bases and J 9 bases, leaving 19 bases between the germline ends. The CDR3 is 15 amino acids. Germline lookup yields CDR1 SGHTA and CDR2 FQGNSA. TCRdb fed the reads into MiXCR, producing one record per CDR3 protein. The sample holds around 300,000 distinct CDR3 sequences, roughly 23% seen once. As concerns this clonotype: The antigen remains undetermined.

The sample consisted of PBMCs. This receptor was obtained from a human donor in good health (CMV status not recorded). Some clones in this sample may be carry-over from other donors' samples. This chain links TRBV7-2 with TRBJ2-1, with D maybe TRBD2 (6 bases). The chain's CDR3 is CASSSTSSLPFEQFF. The CDR3 nucleotides are TGTGCCAGCAGCTCCACTAGCTCACTCCCGTTTGAGCAGTTCTTC.